Shown below are 6 T cell receptor beta chains from a single sample sequenced in a study of blood T cell repertoires in COVID-19. The repertoire was sequenced with immunoSEQ multiplex PCR; TCRdb's copy has only in-frame clones and lacks some. The sample has about 250,000 clones; roughly 80% are singletons. Sequenced: peripheral blood. The receptors originated from a person between 65 and 80 years old with COVID-19, enrolled during active disease.

The V call is TRBV9, the J call TRBJ2-7; tentatively, D is TRBD1 (5 bases). The CDR3 runs 15 residues. The V end was cut by 4 bases, the J end by 3 bases, with 17 bases between. Germline loops: CDR1 SGDLS, CDR2 YYNGEE. CDR3 region: CASSTQQAPLYEQYF. Here the CDR3 DNA reads TGTGCCAGCAGCACTCAACAGGCCCCACTCTACGAGCAGTACTTC.

This clone is a singleton in its sample. The rearrangement uses TRBV7-6 and TRBJ2-2, with a possible D match to TRBD1 (6 bases). Trimming left V 4 bases short and J 6 bases short, with 18 bases between. CDR1 is SGHVS, CDR2 FNYEAQ, per germline. This CDR3 has 16 residues. CDR3 loop: CASSSNTGLRPGELFF. Written as DNA, the CDR3 is TGTGCCAGCAGCTCGAACACAGGGTTGCGGCCCGGGGAGCTGTTTTTT.

V is TRBV15 and J is TRBJ2-3, with 9 positions matching TRBD2. V dropped 3 bases and J dropped 2; count of bases not matched to a gene: 6. CDR1 and CDR2 from the germline V gene are LNHNV and YYDKDF (reference sequence). The CDR3 runs to 16 residues. CDR3 protein: CATSRSSGTHTDTQYF. The CDR3 DNA reads as TGTGCCACCAGCAGGTCTAGCGGGACTCACACAGATACGCAGTATTTT.

V usage is TRBV29-1 and J usage is TRBJ2-1; 7 positions agree with TRBD2. CDR1 SQVTM and CDR2 ANQGSEA come from the germline V gene. Germline trimming cut 5 bases from V and 2 bases from J; bases unmatched to any gene: 9. CDR3 length equals 15 residues. The DNA for the CDR3 is TGCAGCGTTCTAGGACTAGATGGGCCCTACAATGAGCAGTTCTTC. Translating it yields CSVLGLDGPYNEQFF.

This clone was seen a single time. The chain has TRBV4-1 and TRBJ2-4; 7 bases agree with TRBD1. The junction had 7 bases not matched to a gene; V was cut back by 1 base and J by 4 bases. Per germline, CDR1 MGHRA and CDR2 YSYEKL. The CDR3 has 16 residues. The CDR3 loop reads CASSQADRLGKNIQYF. The DNA of the CDR3 is TGCGCCAGCAGCCAAGCGGACAGGCTGGGTAAAAACATTCAGTACTTC.

This chain uses TRBV19 with TRBJ1-3; 8 bases agree with TRBD1. CDR1 is LNHDA, CDR2 SQIVND, per germline (reference sequence). The CDR3 sequence is 19 residues long. With 7 bases clipped from V and 0 bases from J, the junction kept 17 bases outside the gene matches. CDR3 in amino acids: CASTFHGIGQGYSGNTIYF. DNA for the CDR3: TGTGCCAGTACCTTCCATGGAATTGGACAGGGATACTCTGGAAACACCATATATTTT.